This TCR beta chain comes out of a study of T-cell reconstitution after alpha-beta-depleted transplantation in children. Points from the study as a whole: Once a year had passed after transplant, T-cell counts and diversity came mostly from newly produced T cells. Several hundred expanded graft clones reportedly were the source of alpha-beta T cells about two months after transplant. At day 60, the high TCRbeta diversity found in some patients originated from recipient T cells and thymic progenitors that had survived.

Preparation of the TCRbeta library was carried out with unique molecular identifiers. One entry per CDR3 protein results from TCRdb running MiXCR on the PCR reads. The table records around 670,000 distinct CDR3 sequences, about an eighth of them present only once. With regard to this clonotype: Its cognate antigen is unknown.

The TCR sequence derives from a girl aged 2 to 9 with congenital amegakaryocytic thrombocytopenia, due to receive a stem cell transplant. The starting material was PBMCs, obtained before TCRalphabeta/CD19-depleted stem cell transplant.

For the CDR3, the DNA is TGCAGTGCTAGAGTGATTGGGCTAGCGGGAGCCTTGGACGAGCAGTACTTC. This codes for CSARVIGLAGALDEQYF. V and J are TRBV20-1 and TRBJ2-7, with 10 bases lining up with TRBD2. Germline V gives CDR1 DFQATT, CDR2 SNEGSKA (reference sequence). The CDR3 consists of 17 residues. With V trimmed by 1 base and J by 5 bases, 14 bases remained unmatched.